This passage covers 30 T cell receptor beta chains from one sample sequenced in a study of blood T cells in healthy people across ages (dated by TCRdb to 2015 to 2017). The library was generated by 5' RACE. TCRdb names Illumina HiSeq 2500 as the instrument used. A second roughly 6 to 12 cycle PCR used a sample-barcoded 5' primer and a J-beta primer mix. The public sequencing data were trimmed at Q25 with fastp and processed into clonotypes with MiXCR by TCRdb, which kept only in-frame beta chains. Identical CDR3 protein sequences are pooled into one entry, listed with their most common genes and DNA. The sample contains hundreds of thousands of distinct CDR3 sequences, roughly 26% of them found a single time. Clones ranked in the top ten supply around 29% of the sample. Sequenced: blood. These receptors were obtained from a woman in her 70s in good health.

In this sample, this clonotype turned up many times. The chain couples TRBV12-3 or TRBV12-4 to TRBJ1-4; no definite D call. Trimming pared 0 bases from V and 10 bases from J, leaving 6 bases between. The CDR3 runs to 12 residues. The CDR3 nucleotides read TGTGCCAGCAGTTTAGCAGTCGGAAAACTGTTTTTT. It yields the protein CASSLAVGKLFF.

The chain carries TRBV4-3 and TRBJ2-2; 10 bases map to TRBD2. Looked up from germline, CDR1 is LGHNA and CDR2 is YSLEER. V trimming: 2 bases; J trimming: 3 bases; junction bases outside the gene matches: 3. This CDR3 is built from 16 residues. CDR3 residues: CASSQSLAGDTGELFF. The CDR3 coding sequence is TGCGCCAGCAGCCAAAGTCTAGCGGGAGACACCGGGGAGCTGTTTTTT.

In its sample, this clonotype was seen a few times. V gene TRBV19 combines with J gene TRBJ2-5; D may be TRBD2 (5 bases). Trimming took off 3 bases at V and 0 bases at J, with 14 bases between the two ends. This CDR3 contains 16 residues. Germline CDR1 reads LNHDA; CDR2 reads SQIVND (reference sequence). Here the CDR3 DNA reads TGTGCCAGTAGTATGGGATGGACCGGGAACCAAGAGACCCAGTACTTC. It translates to CASSMGWTGNQETQYF.

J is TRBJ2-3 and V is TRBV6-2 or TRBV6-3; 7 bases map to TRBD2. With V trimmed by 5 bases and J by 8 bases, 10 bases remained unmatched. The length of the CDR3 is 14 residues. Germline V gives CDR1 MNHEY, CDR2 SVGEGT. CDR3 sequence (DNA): TGTGCCAGCAGTAGCGGGAACGGGCCGCTTACGCAGTATTTT. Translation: CASSSGNGPLTQYF.

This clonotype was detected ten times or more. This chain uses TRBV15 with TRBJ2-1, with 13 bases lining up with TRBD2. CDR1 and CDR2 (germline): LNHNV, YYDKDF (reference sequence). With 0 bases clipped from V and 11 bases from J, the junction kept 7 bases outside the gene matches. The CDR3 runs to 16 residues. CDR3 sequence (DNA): TGTGCCACCAGCAGAGATACCGGGACTAGCGGGAAGCAGCAGTTCTTC. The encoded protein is CATSRDTGTSGKQQFF. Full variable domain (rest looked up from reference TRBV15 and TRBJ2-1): DAMVIQNPRYQVTQFGKPVTLSCSQTLNHNVMYWYQQKSSQAPKLLFHYYDKDFNNEADTPDNFQSRRPNTSFCFLDIRSPGLGDTAMYLCATSRDTGTSGKQQFFGPGTRLTVL.

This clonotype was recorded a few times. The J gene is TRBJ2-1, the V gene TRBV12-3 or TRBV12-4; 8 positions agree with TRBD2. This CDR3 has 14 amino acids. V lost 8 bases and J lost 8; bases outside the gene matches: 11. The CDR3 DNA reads TGTGCCAGCGGAGCGCGGGGGGCGGTCCATGAGCAGTTCTTC. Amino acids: CASGARGAVHEQFF.

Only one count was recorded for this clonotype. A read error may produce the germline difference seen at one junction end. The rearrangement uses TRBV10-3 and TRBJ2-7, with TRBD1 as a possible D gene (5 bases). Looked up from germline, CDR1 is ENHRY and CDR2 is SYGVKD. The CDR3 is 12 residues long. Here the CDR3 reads CAISGQTYEHYF. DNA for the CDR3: TGTGCCATCAGTGGACAGACCTACGAGCACTACTTC.

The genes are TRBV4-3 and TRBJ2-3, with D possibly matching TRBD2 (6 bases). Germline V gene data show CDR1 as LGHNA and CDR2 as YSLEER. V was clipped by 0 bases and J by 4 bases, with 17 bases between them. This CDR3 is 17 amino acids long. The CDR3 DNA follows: TGCGCCAGCAGCCAAGATCTTGAGGGACTCAAACCAGATACGCAGTATTTT. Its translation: CASSQDLEGLKPDTQYF.

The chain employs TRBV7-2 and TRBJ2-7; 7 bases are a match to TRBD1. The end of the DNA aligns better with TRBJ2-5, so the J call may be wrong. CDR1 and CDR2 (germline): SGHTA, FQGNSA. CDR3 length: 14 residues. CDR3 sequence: CASSFDRARETQYF. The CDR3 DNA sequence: TGTGCCAGCAGCTTCGACAGGGCTCGAGAGACCCAGTACTTC.

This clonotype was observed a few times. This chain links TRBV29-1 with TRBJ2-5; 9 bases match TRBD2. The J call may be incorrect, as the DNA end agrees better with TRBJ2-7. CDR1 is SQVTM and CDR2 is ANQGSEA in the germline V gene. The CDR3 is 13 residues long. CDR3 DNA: TGCAGCGTTGAATCTCGGACTAGCGACGAGCAGTACTTC. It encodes CSVESRTSDEQYF.

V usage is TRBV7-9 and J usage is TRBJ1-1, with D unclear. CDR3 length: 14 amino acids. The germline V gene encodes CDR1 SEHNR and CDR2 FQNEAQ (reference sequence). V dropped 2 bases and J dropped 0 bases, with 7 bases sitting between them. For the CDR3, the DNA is TGTGCCAGCAGCTTACGGGGTCTGAACACTGAAGCTTTCTTT. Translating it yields CASSLRGLNTEAFF.

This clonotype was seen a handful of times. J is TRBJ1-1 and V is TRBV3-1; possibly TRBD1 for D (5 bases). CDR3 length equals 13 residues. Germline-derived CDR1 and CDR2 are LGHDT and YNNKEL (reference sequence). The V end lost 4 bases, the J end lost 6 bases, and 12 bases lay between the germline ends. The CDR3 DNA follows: TGTGCCAGCAGCCTCCGCCGGGGCGCTGAAGCTTTCTTT. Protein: CASSLRRGAEAFF.

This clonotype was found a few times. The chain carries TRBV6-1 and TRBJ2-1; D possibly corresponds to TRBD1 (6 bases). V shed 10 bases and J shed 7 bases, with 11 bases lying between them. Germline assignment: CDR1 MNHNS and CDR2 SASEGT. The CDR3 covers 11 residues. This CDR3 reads CANGQSNEQFF. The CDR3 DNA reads TGTGCCAACGGACAGTCAAATGAGCAGTTCTTC.

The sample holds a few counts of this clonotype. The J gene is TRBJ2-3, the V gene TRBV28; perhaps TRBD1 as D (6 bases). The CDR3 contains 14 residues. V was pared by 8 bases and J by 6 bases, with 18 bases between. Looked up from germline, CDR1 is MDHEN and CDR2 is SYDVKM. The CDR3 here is CASHVTGHTDTQYF. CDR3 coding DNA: TGTGCCAGCCACGTTACAGGGCACACCGATACGCAGTATTTT.

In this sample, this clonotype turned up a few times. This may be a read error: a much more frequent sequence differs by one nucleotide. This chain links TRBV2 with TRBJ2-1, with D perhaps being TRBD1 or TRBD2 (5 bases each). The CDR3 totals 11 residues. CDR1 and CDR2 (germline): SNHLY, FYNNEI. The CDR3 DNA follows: TGTACCAGCAGCTGGGACGAGCGGCAGTTCTTC. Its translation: CTSSWDERQFF. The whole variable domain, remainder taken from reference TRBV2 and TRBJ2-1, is EPEVTQTPSHQVTQMGQEVILRCVPISNHLYFYWYRQILGQKVEFLVSFYNNEISEKSEIFDDQFSVERPDGSNFTLKIRSTKLEDSAMYFCTSSWDERQFFGPGTRLTVL.

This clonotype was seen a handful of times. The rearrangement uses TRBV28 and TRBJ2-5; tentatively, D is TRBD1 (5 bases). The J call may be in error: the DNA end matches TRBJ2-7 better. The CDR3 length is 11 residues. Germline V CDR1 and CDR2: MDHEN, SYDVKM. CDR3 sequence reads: CASGARGEQYF. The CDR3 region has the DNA TGTGCCAGCGGGGCCCGTGGCGAGCAGTACTTC.

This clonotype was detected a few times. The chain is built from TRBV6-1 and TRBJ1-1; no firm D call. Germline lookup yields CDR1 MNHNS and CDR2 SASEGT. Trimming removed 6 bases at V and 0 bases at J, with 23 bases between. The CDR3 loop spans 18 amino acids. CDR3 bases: TGTGCCAGCAGCCTTACGGCCATGTCAGGAAGCATGAACACTGAAGCTTTCTTT. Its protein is CASSLTAMSGSMNTEAFF.

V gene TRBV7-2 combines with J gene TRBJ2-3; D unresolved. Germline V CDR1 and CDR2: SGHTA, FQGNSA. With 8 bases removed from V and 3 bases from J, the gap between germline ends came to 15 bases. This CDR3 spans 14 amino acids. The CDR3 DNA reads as TGTGCCAGCTCATTTTCCCGGGCTACAGATACGCAGTATTTT. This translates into CASSFSRATDTQYF.

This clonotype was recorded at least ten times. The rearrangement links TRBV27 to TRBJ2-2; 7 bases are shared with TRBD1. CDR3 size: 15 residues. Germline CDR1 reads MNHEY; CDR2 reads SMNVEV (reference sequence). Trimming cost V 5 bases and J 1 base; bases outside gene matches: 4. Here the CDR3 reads CASSLQGMNTGELFF. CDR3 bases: TGTGCCAGCAGTCTACAGGGGATGAACACCGGGGAGCTGTTTTTT.

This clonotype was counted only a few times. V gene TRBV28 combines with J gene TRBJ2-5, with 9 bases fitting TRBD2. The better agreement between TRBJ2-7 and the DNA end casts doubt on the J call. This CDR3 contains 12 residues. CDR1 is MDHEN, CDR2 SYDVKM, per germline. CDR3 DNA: TGTGCCAGTAGCGGGAGAAATAACGAGCAGTACTTC. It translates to CASSGRNNEQYF.

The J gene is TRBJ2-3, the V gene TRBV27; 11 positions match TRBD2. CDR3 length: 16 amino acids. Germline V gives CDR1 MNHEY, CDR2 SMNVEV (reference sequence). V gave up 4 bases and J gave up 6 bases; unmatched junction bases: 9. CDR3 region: CASSSTGTSGRDTQYF. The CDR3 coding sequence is TGTGCCAGCAGTTCCACCGGGACTAGCGGAAGGGATACGCAGTATTTT.

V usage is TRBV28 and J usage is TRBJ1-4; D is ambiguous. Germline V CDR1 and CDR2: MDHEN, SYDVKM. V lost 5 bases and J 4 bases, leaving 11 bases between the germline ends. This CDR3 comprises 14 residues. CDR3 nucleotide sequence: TGTGCCAGCAGTGGGAGATCGGATAATGAAAAACTGTTTTTT. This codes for CASSGRSDNEKLFF.

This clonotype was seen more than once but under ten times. The CDR3 spells CSALDRARSREKLFF. The DNA of the CDR3 is TGCAGCGCCCTGGACAGGGCGAGGTCTAGAGAAAAACTGTTTTTT. V gene TRBV29-1 combines with J gene TRBJ1-4, with 8 bases fitting TRBD1. The CDR3 spans 15 residues. V lost 7 bases, J lost 8 bases, and 15 bases stayed unmatched. Germline V CDR1 and CDR2: SQVTM, ANQGSEA.

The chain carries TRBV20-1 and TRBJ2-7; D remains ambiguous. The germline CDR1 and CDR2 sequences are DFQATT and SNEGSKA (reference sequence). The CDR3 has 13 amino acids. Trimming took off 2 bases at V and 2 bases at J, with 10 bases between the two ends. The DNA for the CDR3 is TGCAGTGCTAGATCCGGCACCACCTACGAGCAGTACTTC. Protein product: CSARSGTTYEQYF.

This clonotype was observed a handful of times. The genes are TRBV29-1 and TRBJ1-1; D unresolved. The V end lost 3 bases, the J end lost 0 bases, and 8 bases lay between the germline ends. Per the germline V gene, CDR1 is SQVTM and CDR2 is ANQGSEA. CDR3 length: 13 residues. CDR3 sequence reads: CSVDGFMNTEAFF. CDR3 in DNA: TGCAGCGTTGATGGCTTCATGAACACTGAAGCTTTCTTT.

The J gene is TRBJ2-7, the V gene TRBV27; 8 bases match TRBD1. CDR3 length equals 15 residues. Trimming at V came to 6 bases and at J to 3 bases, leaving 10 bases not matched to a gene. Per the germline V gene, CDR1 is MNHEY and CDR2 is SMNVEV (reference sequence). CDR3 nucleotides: TGTGCCAGCAGGAACGGACAGGGTTCCCTCTACGAGCAGTACTTC. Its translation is CASRNGQGSLYEQYF.

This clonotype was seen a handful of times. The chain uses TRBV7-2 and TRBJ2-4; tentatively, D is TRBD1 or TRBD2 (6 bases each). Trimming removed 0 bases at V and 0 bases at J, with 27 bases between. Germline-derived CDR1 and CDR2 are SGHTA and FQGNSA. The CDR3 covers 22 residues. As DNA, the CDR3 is TGTGCCAGCAGCTTAGCTCGGGGGCAGGGGTCTGTACCGGATCTAGCCAAAAACATTCAGTACTTC. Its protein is CASSLARGQGSVPDLAKNIQYF.

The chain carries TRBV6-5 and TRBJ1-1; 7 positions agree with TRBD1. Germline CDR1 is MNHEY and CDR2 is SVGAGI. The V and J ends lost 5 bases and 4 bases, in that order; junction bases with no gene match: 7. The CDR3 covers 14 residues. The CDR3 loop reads CASSRTGATTEAFF. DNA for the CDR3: TGTGCCAGCAGTCGCACAGGGGCTACCACTGAAGCTTTCTTT.

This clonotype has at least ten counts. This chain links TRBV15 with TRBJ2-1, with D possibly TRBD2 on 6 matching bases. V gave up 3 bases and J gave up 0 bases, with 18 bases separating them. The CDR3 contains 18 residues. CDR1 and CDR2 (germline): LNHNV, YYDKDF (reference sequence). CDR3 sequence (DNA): TGTGCCACCAGCAGTTCCCTACGGGGGAAAAGCTCCTACAATGAGCAGTTCTTC. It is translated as CATSSSLRGKSSYNEQFF.

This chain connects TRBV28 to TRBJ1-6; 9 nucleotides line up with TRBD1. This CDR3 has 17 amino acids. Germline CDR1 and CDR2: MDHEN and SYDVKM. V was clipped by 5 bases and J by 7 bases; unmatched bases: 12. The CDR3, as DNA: TGTGCCAGCAGTGACATCCGGGACAGGGTTAGGAATTCACCCCTCCACTTT. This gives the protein CASSDIRDRVRNSPLHF. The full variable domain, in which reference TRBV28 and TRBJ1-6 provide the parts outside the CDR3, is DVKVTQSSRYLVKRTGEKVFLECVQDMDHENMFWYRQDPGLGLRLIYFSYDVKMKEKGDIPEGYSVSREKKERFSLILESASTNQTSMYLCASSDIRDRVRNSPLHFGNGTRLTVT.